This T cell receptor (beta chain) was recorded in a study of T cells in Graves' hyperthyroidism and ophthalmopathy. Looked up from germline, CDR1 is LNHNV and CDR2 is YYDKDF (reference sequence). This CDR3 has 14 residues. V was pared by 0 bases and J by 2 bases, with 6 bases between. Ophthalmopathy cases met thresholds of Clinical Activity Score at least 3, NOSPECS grade at least 4 and duration under 3 months. Study-wide points: The model identified upcoming ophthalmopathy a median approximately six months ahead of onset.

What was amplified from RNA transcripts were TCR beta CDR3 regions. In the first-round RT-PCR of the TCR CDR3, the HTBI primer set was used. MiXCR, applied by TCRdb to the multiplex PCR reads, yields one record per CDR3 protein. Of under 550,000 distinct CDR3 sequences listed, 20% are singletons. In the case of this clonotype: The antigen remains unidentified.

The chain recombines TRBV15 with TRBJ2-3; D is ambiguous. This clonotype was obtained from a man in his forties or fifties with Graves' ophthalmopathy. Material: blood. The CDR3 DNA sequence: TGTGCCACCAGCAGAGACTTGAACACAGATACGCAGTATTTT. Translating it yields CATSRDLNTDTQYF.